This passage covers 9 T cell receptor beta chains from one sample sequenced in a study of blood T cell repertoires in COVID-19. TCRdb keeps only in-frame clones here, not all; method: immunoSEQ multiplex PCR. This sample has roughly 230,000 clones, with more than 75% found just once. The sequencing sample was made of PBMCs or T cells enriched from blood (not recorded which). Every receptor here comes from a woman aged 45 to 65 who had been exposed to COVID-19.

This clone is a singleton in its sample. The V call is TRBV19, the J call TRBJ1-2; 10 bases are shared with TRBD1. This CDR3 is built from 16 residues. The V gene end was trimmed by 5 bases and the J gene end by 7 bases; junction bases not matched to a gene: 13. The germline gives CDR1 LNHDA, CDR2 SQIVND (reference sequence). The CDR3 is CASSLTGQGGYGGYTF. As DNA, the CDR3 is TGTGCCAGTAGTCTAACAGGACAGGGGGGATATGGTGGCTACACCTTC.

V is TRBV24-1 and J is TRBJ2-1; TRBD1 aligns across 7 bases. CDR3 length: 15 residues. Per the germline V gene, CDR1 is KGHDR and CDR2 is SFDVKD. Trimming cost V 3 bases and J 5 bases; bases outside gene matches: 6. The CDR3 DNA follows: TGTGCCACCAGTGATCCTGGGACAGCCAACAATGAGCAGTTCTTC. Translating it yields CATSDPGTANNEQFF.

A few counts support this clone. The V and J genes are TRBV28 and TRBJ2-6, with D maybe TRBD2 (6 bases). Trimming pared 7 bases from V and 4 bases from J, leaving 14 bases between. The CDR3 loop spans 15 amino acids. Looked up from germline, CDR1 is MDHEN and CDR2 is SYDVKM. The CDR3 DNA sequence: TGTGCCAGCACCCCCCGGGGGAGAGGGGCCAACGTCCTGACTTTC. It specifies CASTPRGRGANVLTF.

The V call is TRBV5-6, the J call TRBJ1-4; a weak D match, TRBD1 (5 bases). The V end was cut by 5 bases, the J end by 7 bases, with 15 bases between. CDR1 is SGHDT and CDR2 is YYEEEE in the germline V gene. There are 14 residues in the CDR3. The CDR3 DNA is TGTGCCAGCAGTCGAAAGGGGCAGGGTGAAAAACTGTTTTTT. Protein product: CASSRKGQGEKLFF.

This chain links TRBV18 with TRBJ2-2; no definite D call. The CDR3 has 14 amino acids. Germline-derived CDR1 and CDR2 are KGHSH and LQKENI. The germline V and J ends were trimmed by 4 bases and 2 bases, with 8 bases remaining between them. CDR3 bases: TGTGCCAGCTCACGTACTACTAACACCGGGGAGCTGTTTTTT. Protein: CASSRTTNTGELFF.

This chain links TRBV7-9 with TRBJ2-5; 10 bases match TRBD1. The CDR3 is made up of 15 amino acids. The germline CDR1 and CDR2 sequences are SEHNR and FQNEAQ (reference sequence). V lost 6 bases to trimming and J lost 4 bases; unmatched junction nucleotides: 8. The CDR3 reads CASSSGQGMGETQYF. Written as DNA, the CDR3 is TGTGCCAGCAGTTCGGGACAGGGGATGGGAGAGACCCAGTACTTC.

This rearrangement joins TRBV6-5 to TRBJ2-3, with 10 nucleotides matching TRBD2. V trimming: 2 bases; J trimming: 4 bases; junction bases outside the gene matches: 3. Germline loops: CDR1 MNHEY, CDR2 SVGAGI. The CDR3 length is 15 residues. The CDR3 spells CASSYRGLAADTQYF. The CDR3 nucleotides read TGTGCCAGCAGTTACCGCGGACTAGCGGCAGATACGCAGTATTTT.

The chain recombines TRBV9 with TRBJ1-1, with D uncertain. Germline V gene sequence: CDR1 SGDLS, CDR2 YYNGEE. Trimming took off 3 bases at V and 0 bases at J, with 18 bases between the two ends. CDR3 length: 17 amino acids. CDR3: CASSGTSGKGMNTEAFF. The DNA for the CDR3 is TGTGCCAGCAGCGGGACCAGCGGAAAGGGTATGAACACTGAAGCTTTCTTT.

J is TRBJ2-1 and V is TRBV18; no firm D call. The germline gives CDR1 KGHSH, CDR2 LQKENI. The V gene lost 3 bases and the J gene lost 8 bases, with 14 bases spanning the gap. There are 14 residues in the CDR3. DNA for the CDR3: TGTGCCAGCTCACCTGAAAGTTACCGGGATGAGCAGTTCTTC. This codes for CASSPESYRDEQFF.